Below, 27 T cell receptor beta chains from the same sample are listed, as sequenced in a study of spatial heterogeneity in lung cancer. Time point indicated: sample taken at primary tumor resection. The study, taken as a whole, reports: Counts that tracked tumor mutation counts were those of expanded intratumoral alpha and beta TCRs.

These receptors' antigens are unknown. TCRdb reprocessed the 5' RACE reads via MiXCR and lists one record per CDR3 protein. Among about 29,000 distinct CDR3 sequences listed, under 8.5% were seen once. Source: lung tumor tissue, taken at surgery. These TCRs come from a male donor with early-stage non-small cell lung cancer.

In its sample, this clonotype was seen a few times. The CDR3 DNA reads TGTGCCAGCAGCCAATGGGGGGCCGACAATGAGCAGTTCTTC. Translation: CASSQWGADNEQFF. V gene TRBV14 combines with J gene TRBJ2-1; D could derive from TRBD1 or TRBD2 (6 bases each). Germline CDR1 SGHDN, CDR2 FVKESK. The CDR3 runs to 14 residues. V was shortened by 2 bases and J by 5 bases, with 10 bases between the two germline ends.

At least ten counts were recorded for this clonotype. This rearrangement joins TRBV4-3 to TRBJ2-3; D might be TRBD1 (5 bases). Germline CDR1 is LGHNA and CDR2 is YSLEER. The ends were cut back, 1 base at V and 4 bases at J, with 15 bases in the middle. The CDR3 contains 16 residues. The CDR3 protein is CASSQAGQGRADTQYF. The CDR3, as DNA: TGCGCCAGCAGCCAAGCTGGCCAGGGTCGCGCAGATACGCAGTATTTT.

There are many counts of this clonotype. V is TRBV28 and J is TRBJ1-3; D is perhaps TRBD1 (5 bases). The V end was cut by 3 bases, the J end by 10 bases, with 10 bases between. Germline CDR1 and CDR2: MDHEN and SYDVKM. The CDR3 is 12 amino acids. CDR3 bases: TGTGCCAGCAGTTTTGGGGGGAGGACCATATATTTT. Translation gives CASSFGGRTIYF.

This clonotype was recorded many times. CDR3 nucleotide sequence: TGCGCCAGCCAAGGGACAGGGCGCCCCGGGGAGCTGTTTTTT. Protein product: CASQGTGRPGELFF. V usage is TRBV4-3 and J usage is TRBJ2-2; 9 nucleotides line up with TRBD1. V was pared by 8 bases and J by 6 bases, with 7 bases of the junction left unmatched. Germline assignment: CDR1 LGHNA and CDR2 YSLEER. The CDR3 contains 14 residues.

This clonotype has a count of ten or more. The chain recombines TRBV29-1 with TRBJ2-5; TRBD1 aligns across 8 bases. The V segment lost 4 bases and the J segment 2 bases; nucleotides outside the gene matches: 9. The CDR3 sequence is 15 residues long. CDR1 is SQVTM and CDR2 is ANQGSEA in the germline V gene. The chain's CDR3 is CSVVRQGNGQETQYF. The CDR3 DNA sequence: TGCAGCGTTGTTAGACAGGGGAACGGACAAGAGACCCAGTACTTC.

This clonotype was seen at least ten times. The chain is built from TRBV18 and TRBJ2-4; 7 nucleotides match TRBD1. The V gene's germline CDR1 is KGHSH and CDR2 LQKENI. Unmatched junction bases numbered 8, after V lost 6 bases and J lost 6 bases. The CDR3 is made up of 14 amino acids. The DNA of the CDR3 is TGTGCCAGCTCCCCTACAGGGGCTCCAAACATTCAGTACTTC. Translated: CASSPTGAPNIQYF.

CDR3 DNA sequence: TGTGCCAGCAGCTTAAAGGGAGACAGGGGTAACAATGAGCAGTTCTTC. The encoded protein is CASSLKGDRGNNEQFF. This chain joins TRBV7-9 and TRBJ2-1; 8 bases map to TRBD1. Trimming removed 2 bases from V and 5 bases from J; junction bases left unmatched: 8. The CDR3 extends over 16 amino acids. Germline V gives CDR1 SEHNR, CDR2 FQNEAQ (reference sequence).

This clonotype was found many times. J is TRBJ2-7 and V is TRBV28; the D is unclear. Germline CDR1 is MDHEN and CDR2 is SYDVKM. The CDR3 sequence is 11 residues long. V lost 5 bases, J lost 3 bases, and 5 bases lay in between. The CDR3 DNA follows: TGTGCCAGCAGTGACCGCTACGAGCAGTACTTC. It encodes CASSDRYEQYF.

This clonotype was seen ten or more times. The chain combines TRBV7-2 with TRBJ1-2; weak D call: TRBD1 (6 bases). The germline V gene has CDR1 SGHTA and CDR2 FQGNSA. V was clipped by 5 bases and J by 2 bases, with 9 bases between them. The CDR3 runs 13 residues. The CDR3, as DNA: TGTGCCAGCAGCATGGGACAAAACTATGGCTACACCTTC. This gives the protein CASSMGQNYGYTF.

The sample holds a few counts of this clonotype. The CDR3 DNA reads TGTGCCAGCAGTGAGTTAGGAGCAACTAATGAAAAACTGTTTTTT. This encodes CASSELGATNEKLFF. This chain connects TRBV6-1 to TRBJ1-4, with D hard to call. CDR3 length equals 15 residues. CDR1 MNHNS and CDR2 SASEGT come from the germline V gene. V lost 3 bases to trimming and J lost 0 bases, with 8 bases between them.

There are many counts of this clonotype. This chain uses TRBV6-2 or TRBV6-3 with TRBJ2-7; D is unclear. CDR3 length: 13 amino acids. From germline, CDR1 is MNHEY and CDR2 SVGEGT. The V and J ends lost 3 bases and 6 bases respectively, with 12 bases between them. DNA of the CDR3: TGTGCCAGCAGTTATACAGCCGACTTCGAGCAGTACTTC. This codes for CASSYTADFEQYF.

This clonotype was detected many times. The V gene is TRBV28, the J gene TRBJ1-1, with D uncertain. There are 12 residues in the CDR3. Germline CDR1 reads MDHEN; CDR2 reads SYDVKM. V was clipped by 4 bases and J by 1 base, with 4 bases between them. Here the CDR3 reads CASSWGNTEAFF. The CDR3 DNA is TGTGCCAGCAGTTGGGGGAACACTGAAGCTTTCTTT.

This clonotype was observed at least ten times. CDR3 protein: CSVRGTGAGEQYF. The CDR3, as DNA: TGCAGCGTGCGTGGGACAGGGGCTGGCGAGCAGTACTTC. The chain is built from TRBV29-1 and TRBJ2-7, with TRBD1 identical over 10 bases. CDR3 length: 13 residues. Germline CDR1 reads SQVTM; CDR2 reads ANQGSEA. Germline trimming cut 6 bases from V and 6 bases from J; bases unmatched to any gene: 8.

In this sample, this clonotype turned up a few times. This sequence joins TRBV28 and TRBJ2-3, with 10 bases fitting TRBD2. The trim removed 2 bases at V and 0 bases at J, leaving 5 bases unmatched. CDR1 and CDR2 from the germline V gene are MDHEN and SYDVKM. This CDR3 region has 17 residues. In DNA, the CDR3 is TGTGCCAGCAGTTTACTAGCGGGGGTTACTAGCACAGATACGCAGTATTTT. Its translation: CASSLLAGVTSTDTQYF.

This clonotype showed up many times. The chain links TRBV20-1 to TRBJ2-7; D gene unclear. Germline V CDR1 and CDR2: DFQATT, SNEGSKA (reference sequence). The CDR3 has 10 residues. V lost 3 bases and J 6 bases, leaving 6 bases between the germline ends. DNA of the CDR3: TGCAGTGCTAGCTATGCCGAGCAGTACTTC. This encodes CSASYAEQYF.

This rearrangement joins TRBV7-2 to TRBJ1-1, with TRBD1 matching 7 bases. CDR3 length: 13 residues. V dropped 2 bases and J dropped 7; count of bases not matched to a gene: 4. The V gene's germline CDR1 is SGHTA and CDR2 FQGNSA. CDR3 residues: CASSLRQGGEAFF. The CDR3 DNA is TGTGCCAGCAGCTTAAGACAGGGTGGTGAAGCTTTCTTT.

This chain joins TRBV5-6 and TRBJ2-3; 7 nucleotides match TRBD2. J was trimmed by 5 bases and V by 3 bases; bases with no gene match: 6. This CDR3 region has 14 residues. Germline loops: CDR1 SGHDT, CDR2 YYEEEE. CDR3 region: CASSSPPSGDTQYF. The DNA for the CDR3 is TGTGCCAGCAGCTCCCCCCCTAGCGGAGATACGCAGTATTTT.

This clonotype has a handful of counts. This sequence joins TRBV7-9 and TRBJ2-7, with D tentatively TRBD2 (5 bases). Germline V lookup: CDR1 SEHNR, CDR2 FQNEAQ (reference sequence). The V gene lost 5 bases and the J gene lost 1 base, with 15 bases spanning the gap. The CDR3 runs 15 residues. CDR3: CASSRSGIGSYEQYF. CDR3 bases: TGTGCCAGCAGCCGATCGGGGATTGGGTCCTACGAGCAGTACTTC.

The sample holds many counts of this clonotype. CDR3 sequence (DNA): TGTGCCAGCAGCTTAGGGGGGTCCTATGGCTACACCTTC. It codes for CASSLGGSYGYTF. The J gene is TRBJ1-2, the V gene TRBV7-2, with a possible D match to TRBD1 (5 bases). V was pared by 1 base and J by 4 bases, with 7 bases between. The CDR3 is made up of 13 amino acids. Germline V gives CDR1 SGHTA, CDR2 FQGNSA.

The chain links TRBV29-1 to TRBJ2-5; D is perhaps TRBD1 or TRBD2 (6 bases each). Between the trimmed V and J ends, which lost 3 bases and 7 bases, there was a span of 18 bases. In germline, CDR1 is SQVTM, CDR2 ANQGSEA. The CDR3 has 14 amino acids. The DNA for the CDR3 is TGCAGCGTTGAGAGGACAGTGGTGCGGGGGACCCAGTACTTC. Translated, it gives CSVERTVVRGTQYF.

This clonotype showed up many times. This rearrangement joins TRBV5-1 to TRBJ2-5, with 15 bases identical to TRBD2. V gave up 7 bases and J gave up 3 bases; unmatched junction bases: 4. CDR3 size: 15 residues. Germline CDR1 is SGHRS and CDR2 is YFSETQ. The CDR3 sequence: CASRTSGGAEETQYF. In DNA, the CDR3 is TGCGCCAGCCGGACTAGCGGGGGGGCGGAAGAGACCCAGTACTTC.

This clonotype is labeled as medium-sized. This chain connects TRBV20-1 to TRBJ1-1, with TRBD1 identical over 9 bases. This CDR3 region has 15 residues. V lost 5 bases, J lost 4 bases, and 11 bases stayed unmatched. Per the germline V gene, CDR1 is DFQATT and CDR2 is SNEGSKA (reference sequence). CDR3 DNA: TGCAGTGCTGAAGTCCCGGGACAGGGAGTCACTGAAGCTTTCTTT. Translating gives CSAEVPGQGVTEAFF.

V usage is TRBV12-5 and J usage is TRBJ2-2, with D perhaps TRBD1 (5 bases). Trimming shortened V by 5 bases and J by 3 bases, and 13 bases separated the two germline ends. The CDR3 is 15 residues long. In germline, CDR1 is LGHNT, CDR2 FRNRAP. This CDR3 reads CASGPALGDTGELFF. The CDR3 nucleotides are TGTGCTAGTGGTCCCGCCCTAGGGGACACCGGGGAGCTGTTTTTT.

The V and J genes are TRBV7-2 and TRBJ2-1; D ambiguous. Germline V gives CDR1 SGHTA, CDR2 FQGNSA. The CDR3 runs to 11 residues. V was shortened by 5 bases and J by 8 bases, with 7 bases between the two germline ends. The CDR3 nucleotides read TGTGCCAGCAGCCCCTGGGATGAGCAGTTCTTC. It codes for CASSPWDEQFF.

There are a few counts of this clonotype. The chain uses TRBV18 and TRBJ2-7, with D unresolved. V gave up 3 bases and J gave up 1 base, with 16 bases separating them. Per the germline V gene, CDR1 is KGHSH and CDR2 is LQKENI. The CDR3 length is 16 residues. Here the CDR3 reads CASSPGGKDGSYEQYF. DNA for the CDR3: TGTGCCAGCTCACCTGGTGGGAAGGACGGGTCCTACGAGCAGTACTTC.

The chain carries TRBV27 and TRBJ2-4; possibly TRBD1 for D (6 bases). The CDR3 totals 14 residues. V lost 4 bases to trimming and J lost 6 bases, with 13 bases between them. The germline V gene has CDR1 MNHEY and CDR2 SMNVEV (reference sequence). CDR3 sequence reads: CASSSRIQGNIQYF. CDR3 nucleotides: TGTGCCAGCAGTTCTAGGATACAGGGAAACATTCAGTACTTC.

The gene calls are TRBV20-1 and TRBJ2-1, with D maybe TRBD1 (6 bases). CDR3 length: 15 amino acids. Germline CDR1 is DFQATT and CDR2 is SNEGSKA (reference sequence). The V end was cut by 3 bases, the J end by 5 bases, with 17 bases between. The CDR3 bases are TGCAGTGCTAGTGTCTCGTGGACAGTAAACAATGAGCAGTTCTTC. This sequence encodes CSASVSWTVNNEQFF.